The clone carrying this T cell receptor (beta chain) has a single count. V dropped 5 bases and J dropped 11; count of bases not matched to a gene: 5. From germline, CDR1 is MGHRA and CDR2 YSYEKL. CDR3 length: 11 residues. These data come from a study of chemoradiotherapy in HPV16-positive cancers. The data were produced by immunoSEQ multiplex PCR, yet TCRdb's version contains in-frame clones alone and is incomplete. The sample gives 9,900 or so clones, around 80% of which show up once; about 13% is in the top ten. This rearrangement joins TRBV4-1 to TRBJ2-5, with 7 positions matching TRBD2. The TCR sequence derives from a human donor with HPV-associated anogenital cancer. This specimen was tumor tissue, taken from a patient who underwent chemoradiotherapy. In nucleotides, the CDR3 is TGCGCCAGCAGCGGAGGGAGGGAGCAGTACTTC. Amino acids: CASSGGREQYF.